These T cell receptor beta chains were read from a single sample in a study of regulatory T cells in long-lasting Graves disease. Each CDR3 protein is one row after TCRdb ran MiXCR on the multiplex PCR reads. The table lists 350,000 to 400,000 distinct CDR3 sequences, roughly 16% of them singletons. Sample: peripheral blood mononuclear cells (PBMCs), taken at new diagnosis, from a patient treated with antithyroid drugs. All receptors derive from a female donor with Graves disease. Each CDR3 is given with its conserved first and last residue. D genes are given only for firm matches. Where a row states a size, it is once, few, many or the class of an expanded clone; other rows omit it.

CDR3: CASRWGDRATDTQYF; DNA: TGTGCCAGTAGGTGGGGCGACAGGGCCACAGATACGCAGTATTTT; length: 15; J: TRBJ2-3; size: -; D: TRBD1; V: TRBV19
CDR3: CASSPLGSDTGELFF; DNA: TGTGCCAGCAGTCCTTTGGGCTCGGACACCGGGGAGCTGTTTTTT; length: 15; J: TRBJ2-2; size: many; D: -; V: TRBV12-3/TRBV12-4
CDR3: CSAIRDRGRNYGYTF; DNA: TGCAGTGCTATTAGGGACAGGGGGCGGAACTATGGCTACACCTTC; length: 15; J: TRBJ1-2; size: few; D: TRBD1; V: TRBV20-1
CDR3: CASGRGSLAGELFF; DNA: TGTGCCAGTGGTAGGGGTAGTCTTGCCGGGGAGCTGTTTTTT; length: 14; J: TRBJ2-2; size: few; D: -; V: TRBV27
CDR3: CASSLSSTYTEAFF; DNA: TGCGCCAGCAGCTTGAGCTCCACCTACACTGAAGCTTTCTTT; length: 14; J: TRBJ1-1; size: few; D: -; V: TRBV9
CDR3: CSAIAGGSYQETQYF; DNA: TGCAGTGCTATAGCCGGGGGGTCGTACCAAGAGACCCAGTACTTC; length: 15; J: TRBJ2-5; size: many; D: TRBD2; V: TRBV20-1
CDR3: CASSQEGGFGAFF; DNA: TGTGCCAGCAGCCAAGAAGGCGGTTTCGGTGCTTTCTTT; length: 13; J: TRBJ1-1; size: -; D: -; V: TRBV4-2
CDR3: CASGLDLLREQYF; DNA: TGTGCTAGTGGTTTGGACCTACTCAGGGAGCAGTACTTC; length: 13; J: TRBJ2-7; size: many; D: -; V: TRBV12-5
CDR3: CASSPRRSGEGETQYF; DNA: TGTGCCAGCAGCCCCCGACGTAGCGGAGAAGGAGAGACCCAGTACTTC; length: 16; J: TRBJ2-5; size: many; D: -; V: TRBV7-3
CDR3: CSARDSLWEQYF; DNA: TGCAGTGCTAGGGACAGCCTATGGGAACAGTACTTC; length: 12; J: TRBJ2-7; size: many; D: -; V: TRBV20-1
CDR3: CASSFPQGGDTEAFF; DNA: TGTGCCAGCAGCTTCCCTCAGGGTGGCGACACTGAAGCTTTCTTT; length: 15; J: TRBJ1-1; size: many; D: -; V: TRBV7-9
CDR3: CATNRDDTEELFF; DNA: TGTGCCACCAACAGGGACGACACCGAGGAGCTGTTTTTT; length: 13; J: TRBJ2-2; size: -; D: -; V: TRBV24-1
CDR3: CASSVPGTRGSEQFF; DNA: TGTGCCAGCAGCGTTCCCGGGACCCGTGGTAGTGAGCAGTTCTTC; length: 15; J: TRBJ2-1; size: many; D: -; V: TRBV9
CDR3: CASSPGTEYEQYF; DNA: TGCGCCAGCAGCCCCGGGACAGAATACGAGCAGTACTTC; length: 13; J: TRBJ2-7; size: many; D: TRBD1; V: TRBV5-1
CDR3: CASTVSRPGHEQYF; DNA: TGTGCCAGCACCGTAAGCCGGCCGGGTCACGAGCAGTACTTC; length: 14; J: TRBJ2-7; size: many; D: -; V: TRBV12-3/TRBV12-4
CDR3: CASSLTDFRSLTGELFF; DNA: TGTGCCAGCAGCTTAACCGATTTCAGGTCACTCACCGGGGAGCTGTTTTTT; length: 17; J: TRBJ2-2; size: many; D: -; V: TRBV7-3
CDR3: CASSLVGGDHGYTF; DNA: TGTGCCAGCAGCTTAGTCGGAGGTGACCATGGCTACACCTTC; length: 14; J: TRBJ1-2; size: few; D: -; V: TRBV7-9
CDR3: CSVGGLEGQYF; DNA: TGCAGCGTTGGCGGATTGGAGGGCCAGTACTTC; length: 11; J: TRBJ2-7; size: -; D: -; V: TRBV29-1
CDR3: CASHIQAGRRTDGYTF; DNA: TGTGCCAGCCATATTCAGGCGGGCAGACGGACTGACGGCTACACCTTC; length: 16; J: TRBJ1-2; size: few; D: -; V: TRBV6-4
CDR3: CASSLGQSSTDTQYF; DNA: TGTGCCAGCAGCCTTGGACAGTCTAGCACAGATACGCAGTATTTT; length: 15; J: TRBJ2-3; size: many; D: -; V: TRBV7-9
CDR3: CATTGTKNGELFF; DNA: TGTGCCACCACTGGGACCAAAAACGGGGAGCTGTTTTTT; length: 13; J: TRBJ2-2; size: -; D: -; V: TRBV10-3
CDR3: CAWYGQGSYEQYF; DNA: TGTGCCTGGTACGGACAGGGATCCTACGAGCAGTACTTC; length: 13; J: TRBJ2-7; size: many; D: TRBD1; V: TRBV30
CDR3: CASRHLAGGNDTQYF; DNA: TGTGCCAGCCGCCACTTAGCGGGAGGGAATGATACGCAGTATTTT; length: 15; J: TRBJ2-3; size: -; D: TRBD2; V: TRBV7-9
CDR3: CASSLGTGPLGTEAFF; DNA: TGTGCCAGCAGCTTAGGGACAGGACCCCTTGGCACTGAAGCTTTCTTT; length: 16; J: TRBJ1-1; size: many; D: TRBD1; V: TRBV7-2
CDR3: CASSVEGSGRWNEQFF; DNA: TGTGCCAGCAGCGTAGAGGGTAGCGGGAGATGGAATGAGCAGTTCTTC; length: 16; J: TRBJ2-1; size: -; D: TRBD2; V: TRBV12-3/TRBV12-4
CDR3: CASSPFSRLSSLGELFF; DNA: TGTGCCAGCAGTCCCTTTTCACGGTTGAGTAGTTTGGGGGAGCTGTTTTTT; length: 17; J: TRBJ2-2; size: many; D: -; V: TRBV12-3/TRBV12-4
CDR3: CASSYGNYGYTF; DNA: TGTGCCAGCAGTTACGGGAACTATGGCTACACCTTC; length: 12; J: TRBJ1-2; size: many; D: -; V: TRBV19
CDR3: CASSKASGGQETQYF; DNA: TGTGCCAGCAGCAAAGCCTCAGGGGGCCAAGAGACCCAGTACTTC; length: 15; J: TRBJ2-5; size: -; D: TRBD1; V: TRBV9
CDR3: CASSQQQDEQFF; DNA: TGCGCCAGCAGCCAGCAGCAGGATGAGCAGTTCTTC; length: 12; J: TRBJ2-1; size: many; D: -; V: TRBV4-1
CDR3: CSARGGGRALGYNEQFF; DNA: TGCAGTGCTAGAGGGGGCGGGAGGGCCCTCGGGTACAATGAGCAGTTCTTC; length: 17; J: TRBJ2-1; size: few; D: TRBD2; V: TRBV20-1
CDR3: CASSNPGQGVGAFF; DNA: TGTGCCAGCAGTAACCCCGGGCAGGGAGTGGGGGCTTTCTTT; length: 14; J: TRBJ1-1; size: -; D: -; V: TRBV6-1
CDR3: CASSPRPGQGSTDTQYF; DNA: TGCGCCAGCAGCCCTCGACCGGGACAGGGTTCAACAGATACGCAGTATTTT; length: 17; J: TRBJ2-3; size: many; D: TRBD1; V: TRBV5-1
CDR3: CASSLGASGHGGQGAPGYTF; DNA: TGTGCCAGCAGCTTAGGCGCCTCGGGTCATGGGGGACAGGGGGCGCCTGGCTACACCTTC; length: 20; J: TRBJ1-2; size: -; D: TRBD1; V: TRBV11-2
CDR3: CASSDHRGPNTGELFF; DNA: TGCGCCAGCAGTGACCACCGGGGGCCGAACACCGGGGAGCTGTTTTTT; length: 16; J: TRBJ2-2; size: -; D: -; V: TRBV10-1
CDR3: CASSRLAANTGELFF; DNA: TGTGCCAGCAGCCGCCTAGCGGCGAACACCGGGGAGCTGTTTTTT; length: 15; J: TRBJ2-2; size: once; D: TRBD2; V: TRBV6-2/TRBV6-3
CDR3: CASSLGTTSGGTIYF; DNA: TGCGCCAGCAGCTTAGGAACGACCTCCGGGGGGACCATATATTTT; length: 15; J: TRBJ1-3; size: many; D: -; V: TRBV5-1
CDR3: CASSLGGGGAGEQFF; DNA: TGTGCCAGCAGCTTAGGGGGCGGGGGGGCCGGTGAGCAGTTCTTC; length: 15; J: TRBJ2-1; size: many; D: TRBD2; V: TRBV7-3
CDR3: CASSQAAAHNSPLHF; DNA: TGTGCCAGCAGCCAAGCCGCTGCGCATAATTCACCCCTCCACTTT; length: 15; J: TRBJ1-6; size: many; D: -; V: TRBV4-2
CDR3: CASSADIFSYNEQFF; DNA: TGCGCCAGCAGCGCCGACATCTTCTCCTACAATGAGCAGTTCTTC; length: 15; J: TRBJ2-1; size: many; D: -; V: TRBV5-1
CDR3: CASSLAQTVYGYTF; DNA: TGTGCCAGCAGCTTAGCCCAGACAGTCTATGGCTACACCTTC; length: 14; J: TRBJ1-2; size: many; D: -; V: TRBV7-2
CDR3: CASSTGTGTGEQFF; DNA: TGTGCCAGCAGCACCGGGACAGGTACCGGGGAGCAGTTCTTC; length: 14; J: TRBJ2-1; size: many; D: TRBD1; V: TRBV7-2
CDR3: CASTLQGRAEAFF; DNA: TGTGCCAGCACCCTACAGGGGAGAGCTGAAGCTTTCTTT; length: 13; J: TRBJ1-1; size: -; D: TRBD1; V: TRBV12-3/TRBV12-4
CDR3: CSARLRLSYEQYF; DNA: TGCAGTGCTAGATTACGGCTGTCCTACGAGCAGTACTTC; length: 13; J: TRBJ2-7; size: many; D: -; V: TRBV20-1
CDR3: CASSFRTGNAEAFF; DNA: TGTGCCAGCAGCTTCCGGACAGGGAATGCTGAAGCTTTCTTT; length: 14; J: TRBJ1-1; size: many; D: TRBD1; V: TRBV7-2
CDR3: CASKMGQFNTEAFF; DNA: TGTGCCAGCAAAATGGGACAGTTTAACACTGAAGCTTTCTTT; length: 14; J: TRBJ1-1; size: -; D: TRBD1; V: TRBV6-1
CDR3: CASSLYDHYEQYF; DNA: TGTGCCAGCAGTTTATATGATCACTACGAGCAGTACTTC; length: 13; J: TRBJ2-7; size: few; D: -; V: TRBV12-3/TRBV12-4
CDR3: CASAREGPNQPQHF; DNA: TGTGCCAGCGCCAGGGAGGGGCCCAATCAGCCCCAGCATTTT; length: 14; J: TRBJ1-5; size: many; D: -; V: TRBV27
CDR3: CASSLAGITEAFF; DNA: TGTGCCAGCAGTCTGGCGGGGATAACTGAAGCTTTCTTT; length: 13; J: TRBJ1-1; size: -; D: -; V: TRBV12-3/TRBV12-4
CDR3: CASSLMVGQGFHNEQFF; DNA: TGCGCCAGCAGCTTGATGGTGGGACAGGGGTTCCACAATGAGCAGTTCTTC; length: 17; J: TRBJ2-1; size: few; D: TRBD1; V: TRBV5-1
CDR3: CASSWDLSYGYTF; DNA: TGTGCCAGCAGCTGGGATCTGAGCTATGGCTACACCTTC; length: 13; J: TRBJ1-2; size: many; D: -; V: TRBV12-3/TRBV12-4
CDR3: CASSQTLSGELFF; DNA: TGTGCCAGCAGCCAGACATTGTCCGGGGAGCTGTTTTTT; length: 13; J: TRBJ2-2; size: many; D: -; V: TRBV7-9
CDR3: CASSDPGTRTYEQYF; DNA: TGTGCCAGTAGCGACCCCGGGACTAGAACCTACGAGCAGTACTTC; length: 15; J: TRBJ2-7; size: -; D: TRBD2; V: TRBV19
CDR3: CASSEMVIPSSTDTQYF; DNA: TGTGCCAGCAGTGAAATGGTGATCCCGTCTAGCACAGATACGCAGTATTTT; length: 17; J: TRBJ2-3; size: many; D: -; V: TRBV6-1
CDR3: CASSWAGHKNTEAFF; DNA: TGTGCCAGCAGCTGGGCAGGACACAAGAACACTGAAGCTTTCTTT; length: 15; J: TRBJ1-1; size: few; D: -; V: TRBV5-4
CDR3: CASSVEVWSSYNEQFF; DNA: TGTGCCAGCAGCGTAGAGGTCTGGAGCTCCTACAATGAGCAGTTCTTC; length: 16; J: TRBJ2-1; size: many; D: -; V: TRBV9
CDR3: CAVRGLAGVRPRETQYF; DNA: TGTGCCGTACGAGGACTAGCGGGAGTTAGGCCCCGGGAGACCCAGTACTTC; length: 17; J: TRBJ2-5; size: many; D: TRBD2; V: TRBV28
CDR3: CASSQEGVGRTDTQYF; DNA: TGTGCCAGCAGCCAAGAGGGGGTCGGCCGCACAGATACGCAGTATTTT; length: 16; J: TRBJ2-3; size: few; D: -; V: TRBV3-1
CDR3: CASSPDSLGAYEQYF; DNA: TGCGCCAGCAGCCCGGACAGCTTGGGGGCCTACGAGCAGTACTTC; length: 15; J: TRBJ2-7; size: many; D: -; V: TRBV4-3
CDR3: CASSLGSAYEQYF; DNA: TGTGCCAGCAGCTTGGGGTCCGCTTACGAGCAGTACTTC; length: 13; J: TRBJ2-7; size: -; D: -; V: TRBV11-2
CDR3: CASRTGANTEAFF; DNA: TGTGCCAGCCGGACAGGGGCAAACACTGAAGCTTTCTTT; length: 13; J: TRBJ1-1; size: many; D: TRBD1; V: TRBV7-9